The 14 T cell receptor beta chains below were found in one sample sequenced in a study of cytomegalovirus exposure and HLA in healthy donors. Both 60 Vbeta primers and 13 Jbeta primers went into the PCR. Generated by immunoSEQ multiplex PCR, the TCRdb table keeps only in-frame clones and is missing some. The data show around 70,000 clones, with about 75% seen just once and roughly an eighth held by the top ten. The sample comprised PBMCs. Receptors were obtained from a man between 65 and 85 years old in good health and CMV-seronegative.

This clone was seen a few times. V gene TRBV11-2 combines with J gene TRBJ2-3; TRBD2 aligns across 10 bases. This CDR3 region has 17 residues. V trimming: 4 bases; J trimming: 6 bases; junction bases outside the gene matches: 13. CDR1 is SGHAT, CDR2 FQNNGV, per germline. DNA for the CDR3: TGTGCCAGCAGCTCTTCGTGGGCTAGCGGGGGTCTGGATACGCAGTATTTT. This sequence encodes CASSSSWASGGLDTQYF.

V usage is TRBV28 and J usage is TRBJ1-4; 7 bases line up with TRBD1. The V and J ends lost 4 bases and 8 bases, in that order; junction bases with no gene match: 10. The CDR3 is 15 residues long. In germline, CDR1 is MDHEN, CDR2 SYDVKM. The CDR3 DNA reads TGTGCCAGCAGTTATAAGGGGGCTCTTTACGAAAAACTGTTTTTT. This encodes CASSYKGALYEKLFF.

The chain carries TRBV7-6 and TRBJ1-6; no reliable D call. Germline V gene data show CDR1 as SGHVS and CDR2 as FNYEAQ. The CDR3 is 14 residues long. V lost 1 base, J lost 6 bases, and 7 bases lay in between. Here the CDR3 DNA reads TGTGCCAGCAGCTTAGGCCAGGTTAATTCACCCCTCCACTTT. Its protein product is CASSLGQVNSPLHF.

V and J are TRBV6-6 and TRBJ1-4; D gene uncertain. CDR1 and CDR2 (germline): MNHNY, SVGAGI (reference sequence). The V gene lost 2 bases and the J gene lost 7 bases, with 11 bases spanning the gap. The CDR3 loop spans 14 amino acids. This chain's CDR3 is CASSYGEGGEKLFF. DNA for the CDR3: TGTGCCAGCAGTTACGGGGAGGGCGGTGAAAAACTGTTTTTT.

The CDR3 is CASSLSDTGELFF. The DNA for the CDR3 is TGTGCCAGCAGTTTATCCGACACCGGGGAGCTGTTTTTT. The chain uses TRBV27 and TRBJ2-2; D ambiguous. Trimming left V 0 bases short and J 3 bases short, with 2 bases between. The germline CDR1 and CDR2 sequences are MNHEY and SMNVEV (reference sequence). This CDR3 is built from 13 residues.

This chain joins TRBV5-6 and TRBJ2-7; 7 bases agree with TRBD1. The V gene end was trimmed by 2 bases and the J gene end by 2 bases; junction bases not matched to a gene: 7. Germline CDR1 reads SGHDT; CDR2 reads YYEEEE. The CDR3 covers 15 residues. The CDR3 DNA follows: TGTGCCAGCAGCTTTACCGGGACAGTCCCCTACGAGCAGTACTTC. Translated, it gives CASSFTGTVPYEQYF.

This sequence joins TRBV5-1 and TRBJ2-5, with 10 bases matching TRBD2. The J call may be in error: the DNA end matches TRBJ2-7 better. The germline gives CDR1 SGHRS, CDR2 YFSETQ. CDR3 length: 13 residues. For the CDR3, the DNA is TGCGCCAGCAGCCCTAGCGGGAGTTACGAGCAGTACTTC. Translating gives CASSPSGSYEQYF.

The CDR3 region has the DNA TGTGCCAGCAGCTCCGCCAATCGCGGGGGGCGCACAGATACGCAGTATTTT. Its translation: CASSSANRGGRTDTQYF. The chain has TRBV7-2 and TRBJ2-3; 8 bases map to TRBD2. This CDR3 contains 17 residues. The germline V gene encodes CDR1 SGHTA and CDR2 FQGNSA. Unmatched junction bases numbered 10, after V lost 4 bases and J lost 1 base.

The chain carries TRBV7-2 and TRBJ2-3; 9 bases fit TRBD2. The J segment lost 2 bases and the V segment lost 6 bases, leaving 12 bases of the junction unmatched. Germline V lookup: CDR1 SGHTA, CDR2 FQGNSA. The CDR3 runs 17 residues. CDR3 coding DNA: TGTGCCAGCAGTCCCCGGCTGCTAGCGGGACCCACAGATACGCAGTATTTT. Protein: CASSPRLLAGPTDTQYF. The complete variable domain, with remaining parts taken from reference TRBV7-2 and TRBJ2-3, reads GAGVSQSPSNKVTEKGKDVELRCDPISGHTALYWYRQSLGQGLEFLIYFQGNSAPDKSGLPSDRFSAERTGGSVSTLTIQRTQQEDSAVYLCASSPRLLAGPTDTQYFGPGTRLTVL.

The rearrangement joins TRBV6-6 to TRBJ1-3; D is perhaps TRBD1 (6 bases). Germline CDR1 MNHNY, CDR2 SVGAGI (reference sequence). This CDR3 has 15 residues. Trimming took off 7 bases at V and 0 bases at J, with 13 bases between the two ends. The CDR3 is CASKGVQTSGNTIYF. CDR3 nucleotides: TGTGCCAGCAAGGGGGTACAGACCTCTGGAAACACCATATATTTT.

The rearrangement links TRBV11-3 to TRBJ2-7; a possible D gene is TRBD2 (6 bases). The CDR3 consists of 13 residues. The V gene's germline CDR1 is SGHNT and CDR2 YENEEA. V was cut by 4 bases and J by 5 bases, with 12 bases left in between. The CDR3 reads CASSSTGVDEQYF. The CDR3 region has the DNA TGTGCCAGCAGCTCCACGGGGGTCGACGAGCAGTACTTC. The entire variable domain, with the rest obtained from reference TRBV11-3 and TRBJ2-7, is as follows: EAGVVQSPRYKIIEKKQPVAFWCNPISGHNTLYWYLQNLGQGPELLIRYENEEAVDDSQLPKDRFSAERLKGVDSTLKIQPAELGDSAVYLCASSSTGVDEQYFGPGTRLTVT.

The sample holds one count of this clone. The chain joins TRBV14 to TRBJ2-7; a weak D match, TRBD1 (6 bases). The germline V and J ends were trimmed by 1 base and 4 bases, with 8 bases remaining between them. Germline V CDR1 and CDR2: SGHDN, FVKESK. The CDR3 runs 13 residues. The CDR3 region is CASSQADRYEQYF. CDR3 nucleotides: TGTGCCAGCAGCCAAGCGGACAGATACGAGCAGTACTTC.

The V and J genes are TRBV4-2 and TRBJ2-5; 9 positions agree with TRBD2. The better agreement between TRBJ2-7 and the DNA end casts doubt on the J call. The CDR3 length is 14 residues. Germline values: CDR1 LGHNA, CDR2 YNFKEQ. CDR3 residues: CASSQGGGAYEQYF. CDR3 coding DNA: TGTGCCAGCAGCCAAGGCGGGGGGGCCTACGAGCAGTACTTC.

J is TRBJ1-4 and V is TRBV30; 12 nucleotides match TRBD1. Per germline, CDR1 GTSNPN and CDR2 SVGIG (reference sequence). This CDR3 spans 15 amino acids. After removal of 0 bases from V and 8 bases from J, the junction contained 4 bases not matched to a gene. In DNA, the CDR3 is TGTGCCTGGAGTGTACCCGGGACAGGGGGCGAAAAACTGTTTTTT. This codes for CAWSVPGTGGEKLFF. Together with reference TRBV30 and TRBJ1-4, the CDR3 gives the full variable domain: SQTIHQWPATLVQPVGSPLSLECTVEGTSNPNLYWYRQAAGRGLQLLFYSVGIGQISSEVPQNLSASRPQDRQFILSSKKLLLSDSGFYLCAWSVPGTGGEKLFFGSGTQLSVL.